The 14 T cell receptor beta chains listed next were all sequenced from one sample in a study of T-cell memory formation after mild COVID-19. From the 5' RACE reads, TCRdb called clonotypes with MiXCR, one entry per CDR3 protein. The sample comprises around 260,000 distinct CDR3 sequences, 15% to 20% of which are singletons, and roughly 20% rests with the top ten. The sequenced material came from PBMCs or a T cell subset sorted from them (not recorded which). Receptors originate from a man younger than 35 who had mild COVID-19 (a few samples of this study predate the infection). Cell type and time point are not known.

J is TRBJ2-6 and V is TRBV6-1, with D possibly being TRBD2 (5 bases). V was cut by 7 bases and J by 0 bases, with 13 bases left in between. Germline V gene data show CDR1 as MNHNS and CDR2 as SASEGT. The CDR3 is 16 amino acids. The CDR3 protein is CASMGADRSGANVLTF. The CDR3 region has the DNA TGTGCCAGCATGGGAGCAGACCGCTCTGGGGCCAACGTCCTGACTTTC.

The table lists this clonotype with many counts. CDR3 residues: CASSSEGHLNQPQHF. CDR3 nucleotides: TGTGCCAGCAGCTCAGAGGGACATCTCAATCAGCCCCAGCATTTT. The rearrangement links TRBV7-2 to TRBJ1-5; D is possibly TRBD1 (6 bases). The ends were cut back, 4 bases at V and 3 bases at J, with 13 bases in the middle. CDR1 and CDR2 (germline): SGHTA, FQGNSA. This CDR3 is 15 amino acids long. Variable domain in full (rest from reference TRBV7-2 and TRBJ1-5): GAGVSQSPSNKVTEKGKDVELRCDPISGHTALYWYRQSLGQGLEFLIYFQGNSAPDKSGLPSDRFSAERTGGSVSTLTIQRTQQEDSAVYLCASSSEGHLNQPQHFGDGTRLSIL.

In this sample, this clonotype turned up a few times. The chain is built from TRBV12-3 or TRBV12-4 and TRBJ1-2, with D maybe TRBD1 (6 bases). The CDR3 spans 15 residues. Trimming pared 5 bases from V and 2 bases from J, leaving 15 bases between. The CDR3 DNA reads TGTGCCAGCAGTCCCCCACAGGGACCGAACTATGGCTACACCTTC. This gives the protein CASSPPQGPNYGYTF.

This clonotype came up a few times. The rearrangement joins TRBV20-1 to TRBJ2-7; 10 nucleotides line up with TRBD1. Germline CDR1 reads DFQATT; CDR2 reads SNEGSKA (reference sequence). The CDR3 is 13 amino acids. The ends lost 5 bases at V and 7 bases at J; junction bases unmatched: 8. The CDR3 nucleotides read TGCAGTGCTCGGGACAGGGGAATAGGAGAGCAGTACGTC. This translates into CSARDRGIGEQYV.

V gene TRBV27 combines with J gene TRBJ2-5; D is unclear. The length of the CDR3 is 13 residues. With 2 bases removed from V and 4 bases from J, the gap between germline ends came to 8 bases. Germline V CDR1 and CDR2: MNHEY, SMNVEV (reference sequence). The CDR3 reads CASSLRQGETQYF. CDR3 in DNA: TGTGCCAGCAGTTTAAGGCAAGGAGAGACCCAGTACTTC.

This clonotype was counted only a few times. The chain uses TRBV3-1 and TRBJ2-3; possibly TRBD2 for D (6 bases). The V end was cut by 4 bases, the J end by 0 bases, with 11 bases between. The germline V gene has CDR1 LGHDT and CDR2 YNNKEL (reference sequence). The CDR3 covers 15 residues. The CDR3 DNA reads TGTGCCAGCAGCCCCCGGACTACTAGCACAGATACGCAGTATTTT. It encodes CASSPRTTSTDTQYF.

The rearrangement uses TRBV23-1 and TRBJ1-6; tentatively, D is TRBD1 (5 bases). TRBV23-1 is filed as an ORF, its function uncertain. The CDR3 has 19 amino acids. The V end was cut by 10 bases, the J end by 8 bases, with 33 bases between. In DNA, the CDR3 is TGCGCCATCGCGGACGGTGCAGGGCGAAAACCTGGTCGATATTCACCCCTCCACTTT. Amino acid sequence: CAIADGAGRKPGRYSPLHF.

A few counts support this clonotype. This sequence joins TRBV29-1 and TRBJ2-3; no clear D. Germline-derived CDR1 and CDR2 are SQVTM and ANQGSEA. The length of the CDR3 is 13 residues. Trimming took off 6 bases at V and 2 bases at J, with 12 bases between the two ends. CDR3 loop: CSVRPWDTDTQYF. The CDR3 nucleotides are TGCAGCGTACGCCCCTGGGACACAGATACGCAGTATTTT.

This clonotype came up many times. The V and J genes are TRBV6-6 and TRBJ2-3; 9 bases are shared with TRBD2. Trimming cost V 8 bases and J 5 bases; bases outside gene matches: 5. Germline V gene sequence: CDR1 MNHNY, CDR2 SVGAGI (reference sequence). CDR3 length: 13 residues. CDR3 region: CASERGVGDTQYF. DNA of the CDR3: TGTGCCAGCGAGCGGGGGGTAGGAGATACGCAGTATTTT.

This clonotype was detected ten times or more. V is TRBV7-9 and J is TRBJ2-3, with TRBD2 identical over 8 bases. The CDR3 is 15 amino acids. Unmatched junction bases numbered 11, after V lost 10 bases and J lost 2 bases. CDR1 is SEHNR and CDR2 is FQNEAQ in the germline V gene (reference sequence). The CDR3 here is CAIWQRGRNTDTQYF. Here the CDR3 DNA reads TGTGCCATCTGGCAGCGGGGGCGGAACACAGATACGCAGTATTTT.

The gene calls are TRBV20-1 and TRBJ2-5; either TRBD1 or TRBD2 may fit D (5 bases each). CDR3 length: 11 amino acids. Trimming stripped 3 bases from V and 5 bases from J, with 7 bases between. The V gene's germline CDR1 is DFQATT and CDR2 SNEGSKA (reference sequence). The CDR3 region is CSARWGETQYF. CDR3 DNA: TGCAGTGCTAGGTGGGGGGAGACCCAGTACTTC.

The rearrangement uses TRBV7-2 and TRBJ2-3; D call uncertain. The CDR3 extends over 11 amino acids. The V end lost 5 bases, the J end lost 8 bases, and 8 bases lay between the germline ends. CDR1 and CDR2 (germline): SGHTA, FQGNSA. The CDR3 spells CASSQEVTQYF. The CDR3 DNA reads TGTGCCAGCAGCCAGGAAGTTACGCAGTATTTT. The full variable domain, rest sourced from reference TRBV7-2 and TRBJ2-3, is GAGVSQSPSNKVTEKGKDVELRCDPISGHTALYWYRQSLGQGLEFLIYFQGNSAPDKSGLPSDRFSAERTGGSVSTLTIQRTQQEDSAVYLCASSQEVTQYFGPGTRLTVL.

The V call is TRBV7-8, the J call TRBJ2-7, with 9 bases identical to TRBD1. In germline, CDR1 is SGHVS, CDR2 FQNEAQ. V shed 5 bases, J shed 5 bases, and the junction held 4 bases outside the gene matches. The CDR3 is 13 residues long. Written as DNA, the CDR3 is TGTGCCAGCAGCCGGGACAGGGTCCACGAGCAGTACGTC. Translating it yields CASSRDRVHEQYV.

This CDR3 is CATSPSGGAPNYGYTF. In DNA, the CDR3 is TGTGCCACCAGCCCTTCGGGGGGGGCCCCTAACTATGGCTACACCTTC. The chain carries TRBV24-1 and TRBJ1-2; perhaps TRBD1 as D (6 bases). CDR3 length: 16 residues. V gave up 7 bases and J gave up 0 bases, with 17 bases separating them. Germline loops: CDR1 KGHDR, CDR2 SFDVKD.